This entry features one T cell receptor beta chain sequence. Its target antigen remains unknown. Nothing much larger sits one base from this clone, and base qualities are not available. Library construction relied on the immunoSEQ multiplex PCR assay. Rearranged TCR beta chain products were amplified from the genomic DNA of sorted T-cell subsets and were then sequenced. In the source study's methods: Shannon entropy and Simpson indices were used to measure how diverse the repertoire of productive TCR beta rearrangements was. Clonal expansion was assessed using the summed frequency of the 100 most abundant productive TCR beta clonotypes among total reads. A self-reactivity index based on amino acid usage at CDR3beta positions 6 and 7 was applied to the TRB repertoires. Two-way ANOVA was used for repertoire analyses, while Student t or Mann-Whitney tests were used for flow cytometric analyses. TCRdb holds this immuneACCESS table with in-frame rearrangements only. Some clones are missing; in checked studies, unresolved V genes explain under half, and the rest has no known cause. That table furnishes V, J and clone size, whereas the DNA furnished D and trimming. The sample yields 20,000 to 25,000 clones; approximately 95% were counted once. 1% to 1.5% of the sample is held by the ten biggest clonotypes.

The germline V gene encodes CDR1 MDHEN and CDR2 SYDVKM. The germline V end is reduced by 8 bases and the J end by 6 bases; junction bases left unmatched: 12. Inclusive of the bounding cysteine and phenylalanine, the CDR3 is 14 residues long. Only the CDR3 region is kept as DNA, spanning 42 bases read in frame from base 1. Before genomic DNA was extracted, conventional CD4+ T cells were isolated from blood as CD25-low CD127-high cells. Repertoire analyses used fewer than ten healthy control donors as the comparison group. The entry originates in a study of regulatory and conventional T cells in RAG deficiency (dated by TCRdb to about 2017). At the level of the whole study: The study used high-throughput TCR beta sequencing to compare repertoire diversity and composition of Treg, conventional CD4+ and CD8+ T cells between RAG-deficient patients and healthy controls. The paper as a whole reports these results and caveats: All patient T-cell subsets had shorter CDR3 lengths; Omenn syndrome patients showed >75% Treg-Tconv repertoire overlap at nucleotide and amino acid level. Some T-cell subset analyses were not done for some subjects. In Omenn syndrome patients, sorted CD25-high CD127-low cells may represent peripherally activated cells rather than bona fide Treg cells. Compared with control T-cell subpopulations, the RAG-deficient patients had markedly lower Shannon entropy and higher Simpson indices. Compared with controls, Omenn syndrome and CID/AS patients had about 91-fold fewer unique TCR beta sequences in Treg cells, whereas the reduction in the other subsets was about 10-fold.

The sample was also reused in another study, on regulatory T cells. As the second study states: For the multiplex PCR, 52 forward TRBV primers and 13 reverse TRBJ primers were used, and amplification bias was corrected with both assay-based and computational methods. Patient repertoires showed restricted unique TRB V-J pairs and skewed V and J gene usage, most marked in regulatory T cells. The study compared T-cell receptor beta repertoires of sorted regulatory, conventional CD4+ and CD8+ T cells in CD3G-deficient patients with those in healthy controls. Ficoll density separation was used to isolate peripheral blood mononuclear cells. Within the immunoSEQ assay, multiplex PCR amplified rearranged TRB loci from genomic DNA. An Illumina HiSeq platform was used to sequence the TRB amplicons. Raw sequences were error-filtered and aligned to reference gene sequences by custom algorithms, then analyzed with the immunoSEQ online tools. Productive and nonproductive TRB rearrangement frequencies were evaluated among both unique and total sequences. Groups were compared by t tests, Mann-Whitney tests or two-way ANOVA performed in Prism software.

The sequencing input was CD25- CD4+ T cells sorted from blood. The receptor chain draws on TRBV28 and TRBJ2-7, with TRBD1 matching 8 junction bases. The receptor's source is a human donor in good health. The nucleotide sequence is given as TGTGCCAGCGTGAGACAGGGGTGGGAAGCCGAGCAGTACTTC. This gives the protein CASVRQGWEAEQYF.